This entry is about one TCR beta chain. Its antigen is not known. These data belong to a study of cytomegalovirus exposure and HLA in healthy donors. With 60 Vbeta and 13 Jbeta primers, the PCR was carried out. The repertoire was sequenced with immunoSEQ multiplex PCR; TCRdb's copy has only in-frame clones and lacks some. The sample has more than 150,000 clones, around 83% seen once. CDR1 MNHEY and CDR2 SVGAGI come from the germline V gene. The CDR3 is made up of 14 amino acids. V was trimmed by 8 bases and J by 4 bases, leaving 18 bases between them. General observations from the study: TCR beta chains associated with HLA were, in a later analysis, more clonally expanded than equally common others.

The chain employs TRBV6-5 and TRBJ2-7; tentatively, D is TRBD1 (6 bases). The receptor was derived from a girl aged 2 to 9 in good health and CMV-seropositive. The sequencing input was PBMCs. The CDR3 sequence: CASAKSYRVYEQYF. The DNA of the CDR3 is TGTGCCAGCGCCAAGTCGTACAGGGTTTACGAGCAGTACTTC.